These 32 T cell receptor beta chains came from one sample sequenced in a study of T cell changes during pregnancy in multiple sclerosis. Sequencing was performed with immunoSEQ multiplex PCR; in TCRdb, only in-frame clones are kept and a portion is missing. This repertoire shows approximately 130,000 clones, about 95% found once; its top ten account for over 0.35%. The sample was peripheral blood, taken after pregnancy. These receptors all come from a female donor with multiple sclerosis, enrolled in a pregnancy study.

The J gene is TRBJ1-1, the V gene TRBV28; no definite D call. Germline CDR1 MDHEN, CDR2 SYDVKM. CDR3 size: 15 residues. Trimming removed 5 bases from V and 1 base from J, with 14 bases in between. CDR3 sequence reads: CASSQRAEGNTEAFF. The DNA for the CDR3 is TGTGCCAGCAGTCAGCGGGCCGAGGGGAACACTGAAGCTTTCTTT.

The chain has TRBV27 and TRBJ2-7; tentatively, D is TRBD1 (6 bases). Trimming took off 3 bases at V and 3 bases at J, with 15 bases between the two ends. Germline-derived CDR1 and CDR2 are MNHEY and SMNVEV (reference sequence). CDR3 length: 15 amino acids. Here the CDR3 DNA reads TGTGCCAGCAGTTTTAGGGTACAGGGAGACTACGAGCAGTACTTC. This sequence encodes CASSFRVQGDYEQYF.

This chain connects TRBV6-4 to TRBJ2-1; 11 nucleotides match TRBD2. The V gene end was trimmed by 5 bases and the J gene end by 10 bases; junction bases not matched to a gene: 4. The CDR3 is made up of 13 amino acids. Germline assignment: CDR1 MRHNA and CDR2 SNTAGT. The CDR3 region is CASSNLAGGEQFF. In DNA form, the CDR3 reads TGTGCCAGCAGTAACTTAGCGGGAGGGGAGCAGTTCTTC.

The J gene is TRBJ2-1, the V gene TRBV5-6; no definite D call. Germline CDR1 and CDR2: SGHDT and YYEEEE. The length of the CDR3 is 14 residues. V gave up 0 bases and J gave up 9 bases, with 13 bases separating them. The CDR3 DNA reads TGTGCCAGCAGCTTGGTTTTCTTAGCCCGTGAGCAGTTCTTC. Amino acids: CASSLVFLAREQFF.

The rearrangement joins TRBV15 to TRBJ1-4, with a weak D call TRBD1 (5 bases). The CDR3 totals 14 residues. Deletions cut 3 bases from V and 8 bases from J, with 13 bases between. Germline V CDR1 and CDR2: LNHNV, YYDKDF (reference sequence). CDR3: CATSRGLEGEKLFF. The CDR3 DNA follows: TGTGCCACCAGCAGGGGCCTGGAGGGGGAAAAACTGTTTTTT.

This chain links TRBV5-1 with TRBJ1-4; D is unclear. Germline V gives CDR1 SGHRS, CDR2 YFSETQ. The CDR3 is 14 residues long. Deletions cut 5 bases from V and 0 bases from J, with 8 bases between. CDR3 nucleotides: TGCGCCAGCAGAGCCTATTCAACTAATGAAAAACTGTTTTTT. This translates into CASRAYSTNEKLFF.

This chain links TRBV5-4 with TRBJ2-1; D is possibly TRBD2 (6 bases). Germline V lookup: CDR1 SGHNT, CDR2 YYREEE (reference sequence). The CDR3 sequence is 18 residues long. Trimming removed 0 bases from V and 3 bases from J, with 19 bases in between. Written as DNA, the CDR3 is TGTGCCAGCAGCTTGGAGGGGACTCTAGCGACCCACTACAATGAGCAGTTCTTC. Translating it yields CASSLEGTLATHYNEQFF. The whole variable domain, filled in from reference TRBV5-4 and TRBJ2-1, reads ETGVTQSPTHLIKTRGQQVTLRCSSQSGHNTVSWYQQALGQGPQFIFQYYREEENGRGNFPPRFSGLQFPNYSSELNVNALELDDSALYLCASSLEGTLATHYNEQFFGPGTRLTVL.

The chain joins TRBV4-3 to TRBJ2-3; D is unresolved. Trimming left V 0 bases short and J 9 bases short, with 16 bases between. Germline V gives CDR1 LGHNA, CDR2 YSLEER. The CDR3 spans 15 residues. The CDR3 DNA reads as TGCGCCAGCAGCCAAGATCCCCAGGCCCCCTCGACGCAGTATTTT. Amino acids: CASSQDPQAPSTQYF.

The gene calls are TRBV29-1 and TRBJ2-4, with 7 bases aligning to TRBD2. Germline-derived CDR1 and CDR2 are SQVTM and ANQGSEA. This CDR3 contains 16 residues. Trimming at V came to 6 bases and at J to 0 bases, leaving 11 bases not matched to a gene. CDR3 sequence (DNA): TGCAGCGTCTTAGCGGGCGGAAAACTAGCCAAAAACATTCAGTACTTC. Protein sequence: CSVLAGGKLAKNIQYF.

This CDR3 reads CASKAEREGRGVVDTDTQYF. The CDR3 coding sequence is TGCGCCAGCAAGGCCGAGCGGGAGGGCCGGGGGGTAGTTGACACAGATACGCAGTATTTT. The J gene is TRBJ2-3, the V gene TRBV10-2, with 10 bases aligning to TRBD2. V lost 7 bases, J lost 2 bases, and 21 bases stayed unmatched. The germline V gene encodes CDR1 WSHSY and CDR2 SAAADI. The CDR3 extends over 20 amino acids.

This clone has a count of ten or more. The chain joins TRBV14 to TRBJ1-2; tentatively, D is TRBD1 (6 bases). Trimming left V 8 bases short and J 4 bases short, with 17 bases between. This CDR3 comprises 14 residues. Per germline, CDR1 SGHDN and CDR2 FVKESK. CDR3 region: CASASRTDIYGYTF. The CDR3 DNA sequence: TGTGCCAGCGCATCACGGACAGATATCTATGGCTACACCTTC.

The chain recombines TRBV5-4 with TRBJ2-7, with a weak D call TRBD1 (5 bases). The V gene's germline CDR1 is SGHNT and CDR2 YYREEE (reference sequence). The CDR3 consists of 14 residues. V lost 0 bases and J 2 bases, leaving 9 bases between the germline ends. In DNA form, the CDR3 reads TGTGCCAGCAGCTTGGGCGACAGCCCCTACGAGCAGTACTTC. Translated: CASSLGDSPYEQYF. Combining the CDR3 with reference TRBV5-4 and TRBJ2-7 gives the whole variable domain ETGVTQSPTHLIKTRGQQVTLRCSSQSGHNTVSWYQQALGQGPQFIFQYYREEENGRGNFPPRFSGLQFPNYSSELNVNALELDDSALYLCASSLGDSPYEQYFGPGTRLTVT.

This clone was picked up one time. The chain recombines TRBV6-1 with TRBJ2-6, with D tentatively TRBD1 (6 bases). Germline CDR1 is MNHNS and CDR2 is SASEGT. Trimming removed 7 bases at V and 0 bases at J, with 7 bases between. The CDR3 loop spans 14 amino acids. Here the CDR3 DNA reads TGTGCCAGCACCAGGGGCTCTGGGGCCAACGTCCTGACTTTC. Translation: CASTRGSGANVLTF.

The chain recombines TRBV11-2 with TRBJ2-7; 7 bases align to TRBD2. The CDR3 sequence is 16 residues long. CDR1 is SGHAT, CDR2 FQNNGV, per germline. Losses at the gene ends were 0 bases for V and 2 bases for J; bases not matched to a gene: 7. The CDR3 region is CASSLEGSGATYEQYF. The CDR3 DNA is TGTGCCAGCAGCTTAGAAGGGAGCGGGGCCACCTACGAGCAGTACTTC.

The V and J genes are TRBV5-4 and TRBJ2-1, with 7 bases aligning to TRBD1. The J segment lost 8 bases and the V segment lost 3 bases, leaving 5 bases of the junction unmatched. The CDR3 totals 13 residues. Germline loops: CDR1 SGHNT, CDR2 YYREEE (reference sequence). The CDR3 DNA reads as TGTGCCAGCAGCTCCCGGGACAGCTATGAGCAGTTCTTC. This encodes CASSSRDSYEQFF.

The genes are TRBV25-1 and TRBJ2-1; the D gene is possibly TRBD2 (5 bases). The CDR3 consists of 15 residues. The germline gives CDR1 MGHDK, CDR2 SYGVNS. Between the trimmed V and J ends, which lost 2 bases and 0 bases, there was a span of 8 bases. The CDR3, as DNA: TGTGCCAGCAGTGAACGCGGGTTCTCCTACAATGAGCAGTTCTTC. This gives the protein CASSERGFSYNEQFF.

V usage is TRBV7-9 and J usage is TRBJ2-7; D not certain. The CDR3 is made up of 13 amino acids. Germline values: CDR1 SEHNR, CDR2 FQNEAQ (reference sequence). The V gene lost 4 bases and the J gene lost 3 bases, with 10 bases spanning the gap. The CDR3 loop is CASSSPYYYEQYF. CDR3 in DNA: TGTGCCAGCAGCTCGCCCTATTACTACGAGCAGTACTTC. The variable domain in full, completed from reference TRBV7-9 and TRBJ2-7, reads DTGVSQNPRHKITKRGQNVTFRCDPISEHNRLYWYRQTLGQGPEFLTYFQNEAQLEKSRLLSDRFSAERPKGSFSTLEIQRTEQGDSAMYLCASSSPYYYEQYFGPGTRLTVT.

DNA for the CDR3: TGTGCCAGCAGTTTATCCCCACTGGACAGAGTTACCTCCTACGAGCAGTACTTC. It codes for CASSLSPLDRVTSYEQYF. The V and J genes are TRBV28 and TRBJ2-7, with TRBD1 as a possible D gene (6 bases). CDR1 is MDHEN and CDR2 is SYDVKM in the germline V gene. With 1 base removed from V and 0 bases from J, the gap between germline ends came to 19 bases. This CDR3 comprises 18 residues.

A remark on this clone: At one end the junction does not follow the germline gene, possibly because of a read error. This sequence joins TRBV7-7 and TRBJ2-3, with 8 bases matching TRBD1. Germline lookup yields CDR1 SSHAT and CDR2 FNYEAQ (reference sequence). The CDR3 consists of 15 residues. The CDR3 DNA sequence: TGTGCTAGCAGCCGCGGACAGGGCGGCACAGATACGCAGTATTTT. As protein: CASSRGQGGTDTQYF.

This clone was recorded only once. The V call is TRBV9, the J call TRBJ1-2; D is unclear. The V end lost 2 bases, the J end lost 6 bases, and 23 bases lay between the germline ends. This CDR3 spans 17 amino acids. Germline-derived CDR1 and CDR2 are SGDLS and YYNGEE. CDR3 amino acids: CASSVEKRGRRAHGYTF. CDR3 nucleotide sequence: TGTGCCAGCAGCGTCGAAAAAAGAGGGAGGAGGGCCCATGGCTACACCTTC.

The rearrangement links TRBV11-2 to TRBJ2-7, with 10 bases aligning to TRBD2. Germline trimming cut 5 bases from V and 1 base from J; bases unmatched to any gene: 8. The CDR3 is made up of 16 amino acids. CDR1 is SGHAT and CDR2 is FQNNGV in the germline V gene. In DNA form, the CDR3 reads TGTGCCAGCAGCCGGACCGGGACTAGCGCGTCCTACGAGCAGTACTTC. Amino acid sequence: CASSRTGTSASYEQYF.

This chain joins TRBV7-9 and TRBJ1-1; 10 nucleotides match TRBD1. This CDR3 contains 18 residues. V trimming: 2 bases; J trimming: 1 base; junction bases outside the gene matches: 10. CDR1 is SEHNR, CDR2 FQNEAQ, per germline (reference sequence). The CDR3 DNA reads TGTGCCAGCAGCTTAAGGGCTGGACAGGGGGTCCCGAACACTGAAGCTTTCTTT. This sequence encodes CASSLRAGQGVPNTEAFF.

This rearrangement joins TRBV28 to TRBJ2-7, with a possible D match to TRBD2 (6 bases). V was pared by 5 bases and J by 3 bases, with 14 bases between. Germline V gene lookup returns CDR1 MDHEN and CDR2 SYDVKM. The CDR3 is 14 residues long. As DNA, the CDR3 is TGTGCCAGCAGTCCTCCGGCTAGCGTCTACGAGCAGTACTTC. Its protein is CASSPPASVYEQYF.

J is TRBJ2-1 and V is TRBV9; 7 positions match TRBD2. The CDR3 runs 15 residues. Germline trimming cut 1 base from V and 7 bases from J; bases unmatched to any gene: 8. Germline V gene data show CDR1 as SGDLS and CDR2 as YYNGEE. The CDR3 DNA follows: TGTGCCAGCAGCGTAACGGGAGGACGTTGGAATGAGCAGTTCTTC. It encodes CASSVTGGRWNEQFF. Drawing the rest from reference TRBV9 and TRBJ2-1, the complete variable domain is DSGVTQTPKHLITATGQRVTLRCSPRSGDLSVYWYQQSLDQGLQFLIQYYNGEERAKGNILERFSAQQFPDLHSELNLSSLELGDSALYFCASSVTGGRWNEQFFGPGTRLTVL.

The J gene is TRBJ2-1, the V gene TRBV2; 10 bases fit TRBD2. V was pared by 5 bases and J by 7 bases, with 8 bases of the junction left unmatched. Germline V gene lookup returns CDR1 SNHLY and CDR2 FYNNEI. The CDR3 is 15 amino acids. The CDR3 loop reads CASSYSSGRGNEQFF. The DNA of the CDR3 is TGTGCCAGCAGTTATTCTAGCGGGAGAGGGAATGAGCAGTTCTTC.

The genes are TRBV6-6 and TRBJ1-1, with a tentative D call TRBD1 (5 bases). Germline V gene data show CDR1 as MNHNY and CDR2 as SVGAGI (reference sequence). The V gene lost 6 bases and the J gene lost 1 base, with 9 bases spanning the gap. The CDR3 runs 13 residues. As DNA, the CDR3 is TGTGCCAGCAGGCAACAGGCGAACACTGAAGCTTTCTTT. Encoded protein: CASRQQANTEAFF.

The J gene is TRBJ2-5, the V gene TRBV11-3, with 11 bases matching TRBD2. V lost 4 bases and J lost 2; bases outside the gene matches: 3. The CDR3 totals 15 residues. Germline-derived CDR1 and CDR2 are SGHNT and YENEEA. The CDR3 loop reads CASSSGTSGQETQYF. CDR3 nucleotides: TGTGCCAGCAGCTCCGGGACTAGCGGACAAGAGACCCAGTACTTC. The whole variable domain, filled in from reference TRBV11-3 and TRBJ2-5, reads EAGVVQSPRYKIIEKKQPVAFWCNPISGHNTLYWYLQNLGQGPELLIRYENEEAVDDSQLPKDRFSAERLKGVDSTLKIQPAELGDSAVYLCASSSGTSGQETQYFGPGTRLLVL.

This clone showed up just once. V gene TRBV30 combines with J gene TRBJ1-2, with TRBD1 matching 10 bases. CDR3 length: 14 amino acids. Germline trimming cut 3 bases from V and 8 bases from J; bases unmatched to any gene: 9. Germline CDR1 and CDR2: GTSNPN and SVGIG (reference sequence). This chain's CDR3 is CAWRTGGATRGYTF. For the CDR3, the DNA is TGTGCCTGGAGGACAGGGGGCGCGACACGAGGCTACACCTTC.

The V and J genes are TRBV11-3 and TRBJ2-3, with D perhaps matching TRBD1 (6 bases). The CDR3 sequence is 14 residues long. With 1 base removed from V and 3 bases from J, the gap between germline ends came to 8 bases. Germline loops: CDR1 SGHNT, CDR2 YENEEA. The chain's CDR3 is CASSLGQGTDTQYF. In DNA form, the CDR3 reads TGTGCCAGCAGCTTAGGGCAGGGGACAGATACGCAGTATTTT.

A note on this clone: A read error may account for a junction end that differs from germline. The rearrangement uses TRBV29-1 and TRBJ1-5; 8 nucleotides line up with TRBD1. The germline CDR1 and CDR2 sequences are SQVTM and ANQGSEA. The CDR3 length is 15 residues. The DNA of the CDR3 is TGCAGCGCGTTGTTGACAGGGGCAAGGGATCATCCCCAGCATTTT. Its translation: CSALLTGARDHPQHF.

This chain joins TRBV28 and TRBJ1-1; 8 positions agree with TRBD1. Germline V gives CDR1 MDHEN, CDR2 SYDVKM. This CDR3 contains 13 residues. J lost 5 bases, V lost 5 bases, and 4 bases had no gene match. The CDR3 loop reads CASSQGALTEAFF. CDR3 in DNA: TGTGCCAGCAGTCAGGGGGCGCTTACTGAAGCTTTCTTT.

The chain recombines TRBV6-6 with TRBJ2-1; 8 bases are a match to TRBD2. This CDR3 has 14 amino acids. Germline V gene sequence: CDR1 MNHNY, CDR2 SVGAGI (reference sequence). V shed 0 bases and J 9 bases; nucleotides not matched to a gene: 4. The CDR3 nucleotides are TGTGCCAGCAGTTACTCCCCGGGACTAGTTGAGCAGTTCTTC. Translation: CASSYSPGLVEQFF.